The next 17 T cell receptor beta chains were all read from a single sample in a study of CD8+ T cells in alopecia areata. Noted treatment: oral pan-JAK inhibitor, 5-10 mg twice daily. Extracted RNA was reverse transcribed into cDNA, the sequencing template. Clones were read by immunoSEQ multiplex PCR, and TCRdb kept only the in-frame ones, dropping some. Of some 240,000 clones in the sample, under 75% were seen once. This sample comprised CD4+ T cells sorted from blood, obtained at week 4, from a patient treated with tofacitinib. Receptor source: a human donor with alopecia areata.

In this sample, this clone turned up once. This rearrangement joins TRBV27 to TRBJ1-1; 7 nucleotides agree with TRBD1. CDR1 is MNHEY and CDR2 is SMNVEV in the germline V gene (reference sequence). The CDR3 is 15 residues long. The trim removed 5 bases at V and 4 bases at J, leaving 10 bases unmatched. For the CDR3, the DNA is TGTGCCAGCAGTCCCCGATCCGACAGGGTCACTGAAGCTTTCTTT. Its translation: CASSPRSDRVTEAFF.

This clone appeared a few times. The DNA of the CDR3 is TGCAGCGCCTGGGGGGATCAGTATGAGCAGTTCTTC. Protein sequence: CSAWGDQYEQFF. The chain links TRBV29-1 to TRBJ2-1; TRBD2 is a possible D gene (6 bases). The V gene lost 7 bases and the J gene lost 8 bases, with 15 bases spanning the gap. Germline V CDR1 and CDR2: SQVTM, ANQGSEA. The CDR3 spans 12 residues.

This chain connects TRBV5-1 to TRBJ2-5; 8 bases match TRBD1. The trim removed 4 bases at V and 0 bases at J, leaving 8 bases unmatched. Germline V CDR1 and CDR2: SGHRS, YFSETQ. The CDR3 is made up of 16 amino acids. In nucleotides, the CDR3 is TGCGCCAGCAGCAAGACAGGGGATACGTACCAAGAGACCCAGTACTTC. The encoded protein is CASSKTGDTYQETQYF.

This rearrangement joins TRBV4-1 to TRBJ2-3, with a possible D match to TRBD2 (6 bases). CDR3 length: 15 residues. V dropped 3 bases and J dropped 6 bases, with 16 bases sitting between them. The germline gives CDR1 MGHRA, CDR2 YSYEKL. The CDR3 DNA reads TGCGCCAGCAGCCACTCGGGGGACGTCGGGGATACGCAGTATTTT. Translated: CASSHSGDVGDTQYF.

This chain joins TRBV4-3 and TRBJ1-1; no reliable D call. CDR3 length equals 13 residues. Germline V gene sequence: CDR1 LGHNA, CDR2 YSLEER. V was pared by 0 bases and J by 7 bases, with 9 bases between. CDR3 loop: CASSQDWNYEAFF. Written as DNA, the CDR3 is TGCGCCAGCAGCCAAGATTGGAATTATGAAGCTTTCTTT.

The CDR3 protein is CASSGRTLGEQYF. CDR3 sequence (DNA): TGTGCCAGCAGCGGAAGGACATTGGGGGAGCAGTACTTC. This rearrangement joins TRBV13 to TRBJ2-5; D assignment may be TRBD1 or TRBD2 (5 bases each). Per germline, CDR1 PRHDT and CDR2 FYEKMQ (reference sequence). Trimming pared 5 bases from V and 11 bases from J, leaving 18 bases between. This CDR3 spans 13 amino acids.

Written as DNA, the CDR3 is TGTGCCAGCAGCTTGGGTTCTAGTGCTACAGATACGCAGTATTTT. Its protein product is CASSLGSSATDTQYF. The V gene is TRBV7-2, the J gene TRBJ2-3; D is undetermined. Trimming took off 3 bases at V and 3 bases at J, with 13 bases between the two ends. The CDR3 is made up of 15 amino acids. In germline, CDR1 is SGHTA, CDR2 FQGNSA.

In its sample, this clone was seen a few times. The chain couples TRBV6-1 to TRBJ2-7; a weak D match, TRBD2 (6 bases). Between the trimmed V and J ends, which lost 5 bases and 9 bases, there was a span of 11 bases. The CDR3 is 11 residues long. Germline CDR1 is MNHNS and CDR2 is SASEGT. The CDR3, as DNA: TGTGCCAGCAGTACGGGGGACGGGCAGTACTTC. The encoded protein is CASSTGDGQYF.

This clone was counted between two and nine times. This chain uses TRBV29-1 with TRBJ2-1; D perhaps matches TRBD2 (6 bases). Germline V lookup: CDR1 SQVTM, CDR2 ANQGSEA. Trimming took 4 bases from V and 8 from J, leaving 12 bases between them. This CDR3 comprises 12 residues. CDR3 nucleotide sequence: TGCAGCGTTGTAGTGGGGGGTTATGAGCAGTTCTTC. It is translated as CSVVVGGYEQFF.

The genes are TRBV7-2 and TRBJ2-7; D gene unclear. Trimming took off 2 bases at V and 4 bases at J, with 6 bases between the two ends. The CDR3 totals 12 residues. CDR1 is SGHTA, CDR2 FQGNSA, per germline. The CDR3 DNA reads TGTGCCAGCAGCTTAACGGAATACGAGCAGTACTTC. Protein product: CASSLTEYEQYF. Full variable domain (rest looked up from reference TRBV7-2 and TRBJ2-7): GAGVSQSPSNKVTEKGKDVELRCDPISGHTALYWYRQSLGQGLEFLIYFQGNSAPDKSGLPSDRFSAERTGGSVSTLTIQRTQQEDSAVYLCASSLTEYEQYFGPGTRLTVT.

The rearrangement uses TRBV20-1 and TRBJ1-2; D gene uncertain. The CDR3 runs to 11 residues. The V end lost 6 bases, the J end lost 7 bases, and 12 bases lay between the germline ends. Germline lookup yields CDR1 DFQATT and CDR2 SNEGSKA (reference sequence). CDR3 nucleotides: TGCAGTGCCACCGTACCTCCTGGCTACACCTTC. Translation: CSATVPPGYTF.

CDR3 coding DNA: TGTGCCAGCAGCTTAGTAGGAGGAGCGGGGGGAACGCAGTATTTT. Encoded protein: CASSLVGGAGGTQYF. The rearrangement links TRBV11-2 to TRBJ2-3; TRBD2 matches 9 bases. CDR1 is SGHAT and CDR2 is FQNNGV in the germline V gene. The CDR3 has 15 residues. The V and J ends lost 1 base and 9 bases, in that order; junction bases with no gene match: 8.

The chain carries TRBV7-2 and TRBJ1-4, with TRBD1 matching over 7 bases. The germline CDR1 and CDR2 sequences are SGHTA and FQGNSA. V lost 3 bases, J lost 8 bases, and 3 bases stayed unmatched. The CDR3 is 13 amino acids. The CDR3, as DNA: TGTGCCAGCAGCTTCCAGGGACAGGAAAAACTGTTTTTT. Its translation: CASSFQGQEKLFF.

The V call is TRBV2, the J call TRBJ2-3; D not certain. Germline loops: CDR1 SNHLY, CDR2 FYNNEI. The V end lost 6 bases, the J end lost 1 base, and 14 bases lay between the germline ends. There are 15 residues in the CDR3. The CDR3 sequence: CASRNPRKRTDTQYF. The CDR3 region has the DNA TGTGCCAGCAGAAATCCCCGCAAGCGCACAGATACGCAGTATTTT.

A single count supports this clone. The chain has TRBV7-8 and TRBJ1-1; 8 bases align to TRBD1. V lost 6 bases and J lost 0; bases outside the gene matches: 9. Germline V CDR1 and CDR2: SGHVS, FQNEAQ. This CDR3 spans 16 amino acids. CDR3 nucleotides: TGTGCCAGCAGGAGAAACAAACAGGGGGTGAACACTGAAGCTTTCTTT. Its translation is CASRRNKQGVNTEAFF.

This chain uses TRBV7-9 with TRBJ1-4, with D possibly being TRBD1 (5 bases). Germline loops: CDR1 SEHNR, CDR2 FQNEAQ (reference sequence). V lost 1 base and J lost 4, with 10 bases in between. The CDR3 sequence is 15 residues long. The CDR3 DNA follows: TGTGCCAGCAGCTTAGTCGGGGGGAATAATGAAAAACTGTTTTTT. Protein sequence: CASSLVGGNNEKLFF.

The chain couples TRBV7-3 to TRBJ2-2; D could derive from TRBD1 or TRBD2 (6 bases each). Germline-derived CDR1 and CDR2 are SGHTA and FQGTGA. This CDR3 region has 15 residues. Trimming removed 5 bases from V and 2 bases from J, with 12 bases in between. CDR3 region: CASSPMGGNTGELFF. CDR3 in DNA: TGTGCCAGCAGCCCAATGGGGGGCAACACCGGGGAGCTGTTTTTT.